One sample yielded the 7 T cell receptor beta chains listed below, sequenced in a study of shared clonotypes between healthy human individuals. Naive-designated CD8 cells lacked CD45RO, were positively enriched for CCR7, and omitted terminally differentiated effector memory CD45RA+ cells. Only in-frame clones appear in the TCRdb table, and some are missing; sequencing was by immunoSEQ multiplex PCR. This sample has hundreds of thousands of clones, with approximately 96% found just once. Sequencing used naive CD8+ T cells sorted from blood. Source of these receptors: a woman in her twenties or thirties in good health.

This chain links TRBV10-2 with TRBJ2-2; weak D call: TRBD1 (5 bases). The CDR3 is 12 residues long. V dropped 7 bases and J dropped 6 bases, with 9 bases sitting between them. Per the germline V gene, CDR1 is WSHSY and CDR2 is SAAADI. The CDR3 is CASNQGAGELFF. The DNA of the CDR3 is TGCGCCAGCAACCAGGGCGCCGGGGAGCTGTTTTTT.

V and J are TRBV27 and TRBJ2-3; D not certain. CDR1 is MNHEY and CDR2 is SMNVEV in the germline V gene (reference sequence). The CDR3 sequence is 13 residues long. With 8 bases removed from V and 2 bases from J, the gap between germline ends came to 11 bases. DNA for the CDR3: TGTGCCAGCGCCAGGCCTGACACAGATACGCAGTATTTT. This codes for CASARPDTDTQYF.

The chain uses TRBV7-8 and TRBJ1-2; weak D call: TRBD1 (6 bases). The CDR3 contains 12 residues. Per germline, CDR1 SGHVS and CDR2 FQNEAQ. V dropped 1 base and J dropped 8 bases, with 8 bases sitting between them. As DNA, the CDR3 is TGTGCCAGCAGCTTAGTCAGGGGAGGCTACACCTTC. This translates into CASSLVRGGYTF.

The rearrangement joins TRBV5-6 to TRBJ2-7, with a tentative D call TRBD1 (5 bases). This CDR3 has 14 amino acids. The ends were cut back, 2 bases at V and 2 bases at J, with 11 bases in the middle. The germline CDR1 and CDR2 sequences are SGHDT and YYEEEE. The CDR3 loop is CASSFLQAPYEQYF. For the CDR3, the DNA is TGTGCCAGCAGCTTTCTACAGGCCCCCTACGAGCAGTACTTC.

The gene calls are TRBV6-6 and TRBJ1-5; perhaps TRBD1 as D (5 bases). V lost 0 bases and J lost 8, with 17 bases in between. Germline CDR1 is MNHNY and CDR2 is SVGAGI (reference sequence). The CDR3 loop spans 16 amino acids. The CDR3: CASSYSNWYRMKPQHF. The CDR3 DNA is TGTGCCAGCAGTTACTCGAATTGGTACAGGATGAAGCCCCAGCATTTT.

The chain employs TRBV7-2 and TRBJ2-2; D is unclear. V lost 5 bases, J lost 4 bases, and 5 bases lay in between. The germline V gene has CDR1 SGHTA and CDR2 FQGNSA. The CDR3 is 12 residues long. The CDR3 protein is CASSLGTGELFF. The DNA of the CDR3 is TGTGCCAGCAGCCTGGGCACCGGGGAGCTGTTTTTT.

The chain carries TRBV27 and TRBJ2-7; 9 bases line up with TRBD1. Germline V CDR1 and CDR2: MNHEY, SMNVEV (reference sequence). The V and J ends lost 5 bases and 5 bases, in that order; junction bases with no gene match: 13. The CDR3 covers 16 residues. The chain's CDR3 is CASSGIRDRAPHEQYF. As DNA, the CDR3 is TGTGCCAGCAGTGGGATCCGGGACAGGGCCCCTCACGAGCAGTACTTC.